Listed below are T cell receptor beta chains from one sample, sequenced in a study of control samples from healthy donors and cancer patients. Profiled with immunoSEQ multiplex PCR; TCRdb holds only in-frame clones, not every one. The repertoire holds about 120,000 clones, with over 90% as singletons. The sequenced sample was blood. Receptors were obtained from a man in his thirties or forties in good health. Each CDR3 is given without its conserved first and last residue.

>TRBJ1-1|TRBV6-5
ASTMNTEAF
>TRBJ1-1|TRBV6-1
ASSDGQGRAF
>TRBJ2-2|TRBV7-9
ASSLATNTGELF
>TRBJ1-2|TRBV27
ASSLSAWDSNYGYT
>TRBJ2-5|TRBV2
ASRLQETQY
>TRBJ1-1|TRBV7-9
ASSFGGTTEAF
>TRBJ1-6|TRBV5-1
ASSLGTGGFSPLH
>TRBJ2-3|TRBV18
ASSQGTVHESTQY
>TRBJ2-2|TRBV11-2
ASSFVASANTGELF
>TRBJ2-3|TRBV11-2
ASSLFPPSSGATDTQY
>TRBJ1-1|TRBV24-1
ATRQGAMGNTEAF
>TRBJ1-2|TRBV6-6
ASSYSMSGGGYT
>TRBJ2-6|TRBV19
ASSGTLAANVLT
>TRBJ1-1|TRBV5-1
ASRETINTEAF
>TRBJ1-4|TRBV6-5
ASSSRGRLGEKLF
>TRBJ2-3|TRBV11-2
ASSPNWGDTQY
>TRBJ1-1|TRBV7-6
ASSLGMGAEAF
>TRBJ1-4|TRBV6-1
ASSEAGQLF
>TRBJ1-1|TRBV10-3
VAGQGSTEAF
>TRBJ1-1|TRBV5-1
ASSFAGGQQNTEAF
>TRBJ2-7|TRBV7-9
ASSPLDRGLMDEQY
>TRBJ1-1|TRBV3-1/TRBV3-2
ASSQGAANTEAF
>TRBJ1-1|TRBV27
ASSWGSNTEAF
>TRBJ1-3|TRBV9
ASSAENTIY
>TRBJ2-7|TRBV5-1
ASKRDTTYEQY
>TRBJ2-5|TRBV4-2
ASSQLLALNIAETQY
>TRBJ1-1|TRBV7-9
ASSTRTLENTEAF
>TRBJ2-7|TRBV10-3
AISESKGASSSYEQY
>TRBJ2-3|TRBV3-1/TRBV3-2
ASSPPGLAGPDTQY
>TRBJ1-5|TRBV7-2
ASSSAGRAHQPQH
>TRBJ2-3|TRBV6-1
ASSEVEFGNTDTQY
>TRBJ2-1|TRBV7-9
ASSSPETSNNEQF
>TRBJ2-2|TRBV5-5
ASSPLANTGELF
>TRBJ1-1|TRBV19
ASSYTTGTTEAF
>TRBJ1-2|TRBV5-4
ASGWGTGNYGYT
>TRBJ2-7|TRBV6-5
ASSRGGVGEQY
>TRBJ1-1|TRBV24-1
ATSDSRTIGAAF
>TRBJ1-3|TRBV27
ASRRTGAFSGNTIY
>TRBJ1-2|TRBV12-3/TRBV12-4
ASSLGQNYGYT
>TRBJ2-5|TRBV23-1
ASSQQGKDQETQY
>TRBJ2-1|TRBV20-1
SASGGISYNEQF
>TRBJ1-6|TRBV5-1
ASSQGEGTIFLNSPLH
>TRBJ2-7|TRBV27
ASSFRGALSSSEQY
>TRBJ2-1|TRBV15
ATSREGGGKGNEQF
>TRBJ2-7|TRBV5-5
ASFGAGNDEQY
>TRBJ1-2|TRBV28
ASSGWGYT
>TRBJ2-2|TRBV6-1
ASSEVTGELF
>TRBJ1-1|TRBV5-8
ASSLVPRVLDGVNTEAF
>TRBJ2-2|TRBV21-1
ASSKDSVAGADTGELF
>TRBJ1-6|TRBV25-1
ATGGVGNSPLH
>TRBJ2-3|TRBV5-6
ASSLVSGGHTDTQY
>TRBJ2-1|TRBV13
ASSLTSGGEEQF
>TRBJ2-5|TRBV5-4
ASRPGTGRETQY
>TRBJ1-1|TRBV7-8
ASRGQTGMNTEAF